This record concerns one T cell receptor (beta chain) sequence. What it binds is unknown. MiXCR, run by TCRdb on the 5' RACE reads, gives a single entry per CDR3 protein. The table lists roughly 750,000 distinct CDR3 sequences, roughly 20% of them singletons, with roughly 4% in the top ten. The CDR3 has 15 residues. From germline, CDR1 is SGHRS and CDR2 YFSETQ. V lost 4 bases, J lost 6 bases, and 17 bases lay in between. These data belong to a study of identical twins. Overall study results and limits: Cord blood's abundant beta clonotypes had fewer insertions, unlike memory repertoires.

This sample also appeared in a second study, on T cells expressing NK-cell markers. That investigation notes: The CD3+CD56-NKG2C+ fraction of a handful of donors was also led by these clonotypes. Clarity on HCMV specificity was lacking for the expanded NKG2C+ T cell clones.

This receptor was taken from a woman between 18 and 29 years old in good health. Sequenced input: PBMCs. The chain combines TRBV5-1 with TRBJ1-5; maybe TRBD1 (5 bases). The CDR3 region is CASSVLGGGGQPQHF. CDR3 bases: TGCGCCAGCAGCGTTCTCGGGGGAGGCGGTCAGCCCCAGCATTTT.